This T cell receptor beta chain was sequenced for a study of cytomegalovirus exposure and HLA in healthy donors (dated by TCRdb to the late 2010s). With regard to the full study: An earlier analysis of roughly 630 of the donors reported about 290 Gb of sequence data and some 100 million unique TCR beta sequences from 150 million to 200 million T cells. Rather than using new phenotypic data, the later analysis identified candidate immune exposures from TCR beta sequences and from how often those sequences occurred across donors. In a later genetic analysis, genome-wide SNP genotypes for about 65% of the roughly 670 donors were used, and that subset was treated as a discovery cohort. Along with the approximately 700-subject first cohort, a separate validation cohort of about 110 different subjects was used. Of the 350 to 400 genotyped donors, around 81% fell in the genetic ancestry cluster associated with self-reported Caucasian donors. HLA typing included class I and class II loci at four-digit resolution. About five DR-DQ haplotypes were treated as single units for association and clustering because of strong linkage in the cohort. Donor age, sex, ethnicity and CMV serostatus were compiled together with the repertoire data. Every repertoire in the discovery cohort had been generated on one and the same sequencing platform. The study aimed to test whether signatures of past pathogen exposure could be identified by cataloging public T cell receptors. The study profiled the T cell repertoires of under 850 subjects by immunosequencing and related them to cytomegalovirus serostatus. An earlier analysis of about 600 of the donors used high-throughput TCR beta sequencing to judge whether each TCR beta V gene segment behaved as functional or pseudogenic. To study patterns of TCR occurrence, a later analysis re-analyzed previously published TCR beta repertoires from 650 to 750 donors and added high-resolution HLA genotyping. Typing coverage varied by locus: roughly 620-630 donors for A, B, C, DRB1 and DQB1; some 520 for DQA1; 600 to 610 for DPA1; about 450 for DPB1. Roughly 300 gigabases of sequencing data and around 80 million unique TCR sequences made up an early release that covered 500 to 700 HLA-typed donors. Among around 400 genotyped donors of the cohort, an average of 235,054 unique TCR beta nucleotide sequences were sequenced per donor, around a sixth of them non-productive. High-throughput TCR immunosequencing, statistical association of individual TCRs with disease status, and machine learning were combined to predict cytomegalovirus infection status. General conclusions and limits of the study: A later analysis found that HLA-associated TCR beta chains were more clonally expanded and had lower generation probabilities than equally common non-associated chains. Immune exposure information for the cohort was limited to CMV serostatus. A further reported finding was that TCR beta sequences accurately predicted the HLA-A and HLA-B alleles for most subjects in the first cohort. Sequencing depth was assumed to be roughly uniform across donors in the presence/absence analyses, though that assumption may not hold. Across donors, most TCR sequences were observed very rarely, whereas some public TCRs were present in many individuals. Compared with the roughly 670-donor mean, donors in an Asian-associated ancestry cluster had fewer N-insertions in productive TCRs, according to a later genetic analysis. Linkage disequilibrium might explain the correlated functional status among segregating V segments, but an unknown experimental factor could not be ruled out. In an earlier analysis of under 600 of the donors, most TCR beta V segments were observed in productive rearrangements about 87% or about 30% of the time, broadly matching IMGT annotations. A later analysis associated 16,951 TCR beta sequences with specific HLA alleles at a false discovery rate of 0.05. The sequencing pipeline was judged likely to have produced a cluster of highly shared sequence variants as a technical artifact. Some IMGT-functional V segments, including TRBV6-2 and TRBV6-3, could not be distinguished by the 87-base-pair reads and were therefore excluded. Because HLA typing was unavailable for some donors at each locus, only the typed subset was used in association tests. In a later analysis, several top co-occurrence clusters were reported to appear linked to parvovirus B19, influenza, CMV and Epstein-Barr virus. It was suggested by the authors that the approach could potentially be generalized to other disease states and immunological phenotypes. In a later analysis, the rate of TCR association differed among HLA loci, with DRB1 alleles having the most associated TCRs and HLA-C alleles having the fewest. Most CMV-associated TCR beta chains appeared to be HLA-restricted in a later analysis, and the HLA associations seemed to be driven largely by CMV exposure. The classifier was reported to diagnose cytomegalovirus status with high specificity and sensitivity in both the original cohort and the validation cohort. An association between a missense DCLRE1C variant and V-gene and J-gene trimming of TCR beta chains was found in a later genetic analysis and replicated in an independent cohort. Three of the identified cytomegalovirus-associated TCR beta chains were confirmed in vitro to be specific for cytomegalovirus antigens. This cohort had only TCR beta chains sequenced, and the lack of alpha or paired-chain data limited which features could be detected. The study gave a list of 150 to 200 TCR beta chains associated with cytomegalovirus. Assigning TCR associations to individual alleles was difficult when HLA alleles, especially DR and DQ, strongly co-occurred. Because counts were too low, 15 or so rarely observed V segments, including chromosome 9 orphons, were excluded from the earlier analysis of some 540 of the donors.

Library construction relied on the immunoSEQ multiplex PCR assay. For the multiplex PCR, a mixture combining 60 forward primers for TCR Vbeta segments and 13 reverse primers for TCR Jbeta segments was used. The CDR3 region of rearranged TCR beta genes was amplified from genomic DNA by a multiplex PCR assay. Amplified TCR beta libraries were sequenced as 87-base-pair reads on the Illumina HiSeq System. The authors processed their data as follows. A later analysis counted some 80 million unique TCR beta chains across the 550 to 750 repertoires, and 9.5 million to 11 million of these chains were shared by at least two donors. Raw reads were error-corrected and collapsed into unique sequences with a nearest-neighbor algorithm that merged closely related sequences to remove PCR and sequencing errors. V, D and J gene segments were assigned by aligning CDR3 sequences to IMGT reference sequences. For a sequence to be retained, a match of at least six nucleotides to both a V gene segment and a J gene segment was required. Rearrangements were called productive when the CDR3 lacked stop codons and stayed in frame with V and J; all others were non-productive. CDR3 was defined by IMGT convention, running from the second conserved V-encoded cysteine to the conserved J-encoded phenylalanine. The earlier analysis of fewer than 700 of the donors excluded sequences that lacked an unambiguous match to a single V gene segment. In an earlier analysis of more than 500 of the donors, a V segment was called functional when productive rearrangements were above 56.7%, and segregating when the standard deviation between donors exceeded 5%. A statistical classification framework was built for diagnosing cytomegalovirus status from the catalog of TCR beta chain sequences. V and J gene assignment, in a later analysis, came from comparing TCR nucleotide sequences with IMGT/GENE-DB human TR gene sequences. A later analysis assigned CDR3 sequences and most-parsimonious VDJ recombination scenarios with the TCRdist pipeline. In a later analysis, each TCR beta chain was defined by its CDR3 amino acid sequence together with its V-gene family, and reads without a unique V-gene family were excluded. To address suspected cross-contamination and a sequencing artifact, a later analysis removed 592 highly shared, low-generation-probability nucleotide sequences. For each public chain, a later analysis derived a clonal expansion index from normalized ranks of inferred template counts within each repertoire. A later analysis computed generation probabilities with a VDJ recombination model fitted to out-of-frame rearrangements, and checked the results against IGoR. In a later analysis, hypergeometric tests were used to score TCR-TCR, TCR-HLA and TCR-CMV co-occurrence, with a repertoire-size bias correction applied to TCR pairs. False discovery rates were estimated in a later analysis by permuting HLA or CMV assignments 20 times. In a later analysis, co-occurring TCRs were grouped with DBSCAN, and TCRdist sequence similarity was added when clustering was performed within HLA-allele-positive subsets. For co-occurrence clustering, repertoires with fewer than 30,000 or more than 120,000 public chains were excluded, along with about five repertoires with anomalous nucleotide sharing. TCRdb took over this immuneACCESS table, retaining in-frame rearrangements with V and J assigned. Such tables are incomplete; in checked studies, under half of the missing clones stem from an unresolved V gene, and the remainder is unexplained. The D gene and trimming were derived from the DNA, and the V and J assignments and clone size from that table. Within this sample are tens of thousands of clones, with 75% to 90% of them counted one time only. The ten top clones hold 32% of the sample.

The cysteine opens and the phenylalanine closes a CDR3 of 15 amino acids. Only CDR3 DNA remains: 45 bases, in frame from the first base. The germline V gene encodes CDR1 SGHTA and CDR2 FQGNSA. V was cut back by 4 bases and J by 2 bases, leaving a gap of 15 bases between them. The cohort consisted of some 730 healthy bone marrow donors. At the time of sampling, every cohort member was nominally healthy, though immune exposures that went unrecorded were likely present. The donor tested CMV seropositive, placing the donor among the 290 or so seropositive members of the cohort. Every donor gave a peripheral blood sample, and the peripheral blood mononuclear cells from that sample were used for TCR beta sequencing. Genomic DNA was extracted from the blood cell samples with the Qiagen DNeasy Blood Extraction Kit. A word on this clone: It has no known antigen specificity. No base quality information exists; no much larger clone differs at one position.

This TCR came from a man aged 45 to 65 in good health and CMV-seropositive. The V gene is TRBV7-2 and the J gene is TRBJ2-7, and possibly TRBD2, on 5 matching bases. The sample taken for sequencing was PBMCs. The DNA reads as follows: TGTGCCAGCAGCTCGGGGATCGGGGAGACCTACGAGCAGTACTTC. The encoded protein is CASSSGIGETYEQYF.